What follows is one T cell receptor beta chain and its context. This specimen belongs to a study of control samples from healthy donors and cancer patients. Clones were read by immunoSEQ multiplex PCR, and TCRdb kept only the in-frame ones, dropping some. The repertoire holds some 150,000 clones, with around 96% as singletons. The source of this sequence is a man aged 35 to 55 in good health. What was sequenced was blood.

The CDR3 reads CASSQDLDREAFF. CDR3 coding DNA: TGCGCCAGCAGCCAAGATCTGGACAGAGAAGCTTTCTTT. The gene calls are TRBV4-3 and TRBJ1-1, with D perhaps matching TRBD1 (6 bases). Germline assignment: CDR1 LGHNA and CDR2 YSLEER. V shed 0 bases and J shed 8 bases, with 10 bases lying between them. This CDR3 spans 13 amino acids.